This TCR beta chain was recovered during a study of T cells in localized non-small cell lung cancer. Sequencing was performed with immunoSEQ multiplex PCR; in TCRdb, only in-frame clones are kept and a portion is missing. The table lists roughly 36,000 clones, 70% to 80% of them singletons, with approximately 30% in the top ten. V was shortened by 0 bases and J by 6 bases, with 6 bases between the two germline ends. The CDR3 sequence is 13 residues long. Germline CDR1 is ENHRY and CDR2 is SYGVKD. The chain recombines TRBV10-3 with TRBJ1-5; tentatively, D is TRBD1 (5 bases). The sequences come from PBMCs, collected before any cancer treatment. The receptor was isolated from a woman aged 40-69 years with stage II squamous cell lung carcinoma. The CDR3 nucleotides read TGTGCCATCAGTGAGTCGAGGGGTCAGCCCCAGCATTTT. It translates to CAISESRGQPQHF.